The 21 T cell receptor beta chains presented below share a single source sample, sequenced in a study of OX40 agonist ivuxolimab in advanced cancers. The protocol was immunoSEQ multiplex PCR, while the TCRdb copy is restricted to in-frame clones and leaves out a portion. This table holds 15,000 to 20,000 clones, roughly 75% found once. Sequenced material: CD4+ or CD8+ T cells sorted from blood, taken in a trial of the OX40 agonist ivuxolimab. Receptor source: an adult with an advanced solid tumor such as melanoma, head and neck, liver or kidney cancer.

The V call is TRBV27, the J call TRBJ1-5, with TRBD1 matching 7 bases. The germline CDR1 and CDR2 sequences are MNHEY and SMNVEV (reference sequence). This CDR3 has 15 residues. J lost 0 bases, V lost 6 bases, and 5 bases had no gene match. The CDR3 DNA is TGTGCCAGCAGGGGGACAGCTTATAGCAATCAGCCCCAGCATTTT. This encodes CASRGTAYSNQPQHF.

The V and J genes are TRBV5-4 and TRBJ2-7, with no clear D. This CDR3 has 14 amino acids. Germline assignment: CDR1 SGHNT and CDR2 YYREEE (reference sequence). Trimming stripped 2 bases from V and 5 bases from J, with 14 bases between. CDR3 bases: TGTGCCAGCAGCTTAATAACGCGTCGGGACGAGCAGTACTTC. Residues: CASSLITRRDEQYF.

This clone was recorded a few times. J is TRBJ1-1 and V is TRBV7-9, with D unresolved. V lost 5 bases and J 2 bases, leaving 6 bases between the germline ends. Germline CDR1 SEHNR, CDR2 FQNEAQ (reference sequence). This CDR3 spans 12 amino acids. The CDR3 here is CASSRSNTEAFF. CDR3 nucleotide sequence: TGTGCCAGCAGCCGCAGCAACACTGAAGCTTTCTTT.

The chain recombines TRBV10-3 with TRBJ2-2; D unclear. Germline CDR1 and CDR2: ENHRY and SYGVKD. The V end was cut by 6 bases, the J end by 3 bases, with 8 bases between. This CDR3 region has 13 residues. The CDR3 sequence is CAIRDTDTGELFF. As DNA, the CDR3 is TGTGCCATCAGAGACACGGACACCGGGGAGCTGTTTTTT.

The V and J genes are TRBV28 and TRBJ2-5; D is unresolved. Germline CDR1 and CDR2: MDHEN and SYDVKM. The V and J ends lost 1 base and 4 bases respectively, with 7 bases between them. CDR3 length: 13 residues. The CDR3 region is CASSLFLGETQYF. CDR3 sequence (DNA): TGTGCCAGCAGTTTATTTCTAGGAGAGACCCAGTACTTC. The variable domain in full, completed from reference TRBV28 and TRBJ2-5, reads DVKVTQSSRYLVKRTGEKVFLECVQDMDHENMFWYRQDPGLGLRLIYFSYDVKMKEKGDIPEGYSVSREKKERFSLILESASTNQTSMYLCASSLFLGETQYFGPGTRLLVL.

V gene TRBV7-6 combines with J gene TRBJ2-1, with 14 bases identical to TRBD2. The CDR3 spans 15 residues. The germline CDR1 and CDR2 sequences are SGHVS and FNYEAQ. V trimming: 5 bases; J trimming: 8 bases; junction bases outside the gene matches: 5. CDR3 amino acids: CASSQGLAGVDEQFF. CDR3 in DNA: TGTGCCAGCAGCCAGGGACTAGCGGGAGTTGATGAGCAGTTCTTC.

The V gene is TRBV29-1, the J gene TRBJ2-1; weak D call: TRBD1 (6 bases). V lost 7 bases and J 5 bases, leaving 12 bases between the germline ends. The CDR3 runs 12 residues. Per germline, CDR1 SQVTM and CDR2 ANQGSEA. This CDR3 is CSGGSGDNEQFF. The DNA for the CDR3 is TGCAGCGGGGGTTCAGGGGACAATGAGCAGTTCTTC.

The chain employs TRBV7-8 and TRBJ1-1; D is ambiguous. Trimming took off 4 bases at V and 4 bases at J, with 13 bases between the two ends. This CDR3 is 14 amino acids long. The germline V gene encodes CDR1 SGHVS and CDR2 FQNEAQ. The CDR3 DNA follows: TGTGCCAGCAGCTCCACAAGGTGGGGCACTGAAGCTTTCTTT. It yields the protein CASSSTRWGTEAFF.

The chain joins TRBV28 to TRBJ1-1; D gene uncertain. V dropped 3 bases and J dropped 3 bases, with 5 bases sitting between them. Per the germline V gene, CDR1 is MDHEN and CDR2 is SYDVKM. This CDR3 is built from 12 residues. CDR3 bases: TGTGCCAGCAGTTTTGGGTACACTGAAGCTTTCTTT. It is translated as CASSFGYTEAFF.

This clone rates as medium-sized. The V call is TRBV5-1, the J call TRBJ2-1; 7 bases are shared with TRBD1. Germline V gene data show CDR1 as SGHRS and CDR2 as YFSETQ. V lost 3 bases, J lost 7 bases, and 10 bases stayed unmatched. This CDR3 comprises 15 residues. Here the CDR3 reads CASSSTGTVENEQFF. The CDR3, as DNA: TGCGCCAGCAGCTCTACCGGGACAGTGGAAAATGAGCAGTTCTTC.

The CDR3, as DNA: TGTGCCAGTATTACCGGAAGGAGCTCTCAAGATACGCAGTATTTT. Translating gives CASITGRSSQDTQYF. The J gene is TRBJ2-3, the V gene TRBV6-1; D remains unclear. Trimming took off 9 bases at V and 5 bases at J, with 21 bases between the two ends. The germline CDR1 and CDR2 sequences are MNHNS and SASEGT. This CDR3 region has 15 residues.

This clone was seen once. The CDR3 nucleotides are TGCAGCCAGGTGGTGCCTTACACAGATACGCAGTATTTT. As protein: CSQVVPYTDTQYF. The chain uses TRBV29-1 and TRBJ2-3, with D uncertain. The CDR3 extends over 13 amino acids. The germline V gene has CDR1 SQVTM and CDR2 ANQGSEA. Trimming left V 8 bases short and J 2 bases short, with 14 bases between.

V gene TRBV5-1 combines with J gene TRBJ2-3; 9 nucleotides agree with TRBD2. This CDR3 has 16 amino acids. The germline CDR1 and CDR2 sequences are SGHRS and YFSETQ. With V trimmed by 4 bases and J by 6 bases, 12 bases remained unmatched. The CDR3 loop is CASSQWTSDVGDTQYF. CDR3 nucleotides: TGCGCCAGCAGCCAATGGACTAGCGATGTGGGGGATACGCAGTATTTT.

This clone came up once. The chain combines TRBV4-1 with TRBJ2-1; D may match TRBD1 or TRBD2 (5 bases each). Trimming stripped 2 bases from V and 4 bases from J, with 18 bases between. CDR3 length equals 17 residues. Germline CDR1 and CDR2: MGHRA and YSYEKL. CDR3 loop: CASSQFPPGTLYNEQFF. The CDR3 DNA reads TGCGCCAGCAGCCAATTCCCCCCCGGGACGTTATACAATGAGCAGTTCTTC.

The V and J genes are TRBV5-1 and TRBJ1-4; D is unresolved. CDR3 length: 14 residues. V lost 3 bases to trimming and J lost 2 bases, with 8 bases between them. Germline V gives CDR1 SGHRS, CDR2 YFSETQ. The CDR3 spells CASSYHGTNEKLFF. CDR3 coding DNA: TGCGCCAGCAGCTATCACGGCACTAATGAAAAACTGTTTTTT.

The CDR3 loop reads CASSPEQGDYGYTF. For the CDR3, the DNA is TGTGCCAGCTCACCAGAACAGGGAGACTATGGCTACACCTTC. V gene TRBV18 combines with J gene TRBJ1-2; D is possibly TRBD1 (6 bases). Trimming pared 2 bases from V and 3 bases from J, leaving 10 bases between. Germline values: CDR1 KGHSH, CDR2 LQKENI. The CDR3 is made up of 14 amino acids. Complete variable domain (other parts from reference TRBV18 and TRBJ1-2): NAGVMQNPRHLVRRRGQEARLRCSPMKGHSHVYWYRQLPEEGLKFMVYLQKENIIDESGMPKERFSAEFPKEGPSILRIQQVVRGDSAAYFCASSPEQGDYGYTFGSGTRLTVV.

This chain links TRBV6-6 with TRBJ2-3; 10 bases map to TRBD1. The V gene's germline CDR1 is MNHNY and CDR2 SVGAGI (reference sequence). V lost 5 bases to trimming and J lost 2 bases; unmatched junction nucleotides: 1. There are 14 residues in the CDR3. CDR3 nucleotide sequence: TGTGCCAGCAGTCGACAGGGGGCCACAGATACGCAGTATTTT. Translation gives CASSRQGATDTQYF.

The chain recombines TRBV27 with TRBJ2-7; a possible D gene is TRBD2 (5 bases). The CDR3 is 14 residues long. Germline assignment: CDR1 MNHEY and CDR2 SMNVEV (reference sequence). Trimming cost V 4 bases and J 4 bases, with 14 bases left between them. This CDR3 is CASSSRGSTYEQYF. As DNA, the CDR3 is TGTGCCAGCAGTTCCCGAGGGAGTACGTACGAGCAGTACTTC.

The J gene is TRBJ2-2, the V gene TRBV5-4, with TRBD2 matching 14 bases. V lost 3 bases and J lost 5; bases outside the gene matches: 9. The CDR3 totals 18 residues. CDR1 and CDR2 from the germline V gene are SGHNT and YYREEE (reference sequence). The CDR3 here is CASSSGTSGSLGTGELFF. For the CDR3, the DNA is TGTGCCAGCAGCTCCGGGACTAGCGGGAGTCTCGGGACCGGGGAGCTGTTTTTT.

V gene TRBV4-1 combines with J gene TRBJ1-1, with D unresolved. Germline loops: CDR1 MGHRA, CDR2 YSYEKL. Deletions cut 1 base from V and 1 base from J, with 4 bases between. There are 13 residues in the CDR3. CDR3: CASSQGRNTEAFF. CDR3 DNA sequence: TGCGCCAGCAGCCAAGGAAGGAACACTGAAGCTTTCTTT.

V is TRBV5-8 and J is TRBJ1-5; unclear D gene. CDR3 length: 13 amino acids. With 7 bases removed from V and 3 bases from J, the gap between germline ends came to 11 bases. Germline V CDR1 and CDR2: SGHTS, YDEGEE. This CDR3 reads CASPTAPNQPQHF. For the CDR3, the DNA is TGTGCCAGCCCGACGGCCCCCAATCAGCCCCAGCATTTT.